The 6 T cell receptor beta chains presented below share a single source sample, sequenced in a study of CD8 T cells in ankylosing spondylitis (dated by TCRdb to about 2017). The study at large found these results: A TCR beta motif of eight highly homologous amino acid variants appeared characteristic of blood from ankylosing spondylitis patients.

These TCRs' antigens remain unknown. Libraries were made using 5' RACE. Sequenced using an Illumina HiSeq 2500. Starting from the raw public reads, TCRdb applied fastp trimming at Q25, assembled clones with MiXCR and retained in-frame beta chains. One record per CDR3 amino acid sequence lists the most common genes and DNA. Across this sample there are approximately 540,000 distinct CDR3 sequences, with 12% seen only once. Jointly, the top ten make up around 6.8% of the sample. Sample: blood, either unsorted or a sorted T cell fraction (not recorded which). All receptors derive from a male donor with ankylosing spondylitis.

In its sample, this clonotype was seen a few times. The chain uses TRBV6-1 and TRBJ1-2; 9 positions agree with TRBD1. The CDR3 length is 15 residues. Germline V lookup: CDR1 MNHNS, CDR2 SASEGT. Germline trimming cut 4 bases from V and 5 bases from J; bases unmatched to any gene: 8. Here the CDR3 reads CASSVGTGTVYGYTF. The CDR3 nucleotides read TGTGCCAGCAGTGTGGGGACAGGGACTGTTTATGGCTACACCTTC.

As for this clonotype: At one end the junction does not follow the germline gene, possibly because of a read error. The chain links TRBV6-1 to TRBJ1-5, with D hard to call. The CDR3 covers 12 residues. Germline CDR1 and CDR2: MNHNS and SASEGT. Here the CDR3 DNA reads TGTGCCAGCAGGGAAGTAGGTCAGCCCCAGCATTTT. Its translation is CASREVGQPQHF.

This clonotype occurred a few times. This chain uses TRBV15 with TRBJ2-1; tentative D call: TRBD1 (6 bases). Germline V gene lookup returns CDR1 LNHNV and CDR2 YYDKDF (reference sequence). Trimming shortened V by 4 bases and J by 4 bases, and 17 bases separated the two germline ends. CDR3 length: 16 residues. The DNA of the CDR3 is TGTGCCACCAGCAAGTTACAGGGATTGGCGTACAATGAGCAGTTCTTC. Translation gives CATSKLQGLAYNEQFF. The full variable domain, in which reference TRBV15 and TRBJ2-1 provide the parts outside the CDR3, is DAMVIQNPRYQVTQFGKPVTLSCSQTLNHNVMYWYQQKSSQAPKLLFHYYDKDFNNEADTPDNFQSRRPNTSFCFLDIRSPGLGDTAMYLCATSKLQGLAYNEQFFGPGTRLTVL.

This clonotype was seen a few times. The J gene is TRBJ1-3, the V gene TRBV12-5, with a tentative D call TRBD1 (5 bases). V gave up 7 bases and J gave up 0 bases, with 16 bases separating them. The V gene's germline CDR1 is LGHNT and CDR2 FRNRAP. The CDR3 length is 16 residues. The CDR3 spells CASALIGGNSGNTIYF. The CDR3 nucleotides are TGTGCTAGTGCCCTGATCGGGGGGAACTCTGGAAACACCATATATTTT.

This clonotype was found a few times. The V and J genes are TRBV20-1 and TRBJ2-7, with D perhaps matching TRBD2 (6 bases). CDR3 length: 14 residues. V was pared by 4 bases and J by 2 bases, with 15 bases between. Germline CDR1 DFQATT, CDR2 SNEGSKA (reference sequence). CDR3 DNA sequence: TGCAGTGCTATCCCTGCTAGCGAAGCCTACGAGCAGTACTTC. Protein: CSAIPASEAYEQYF.

The V call is TRBV3-1, the J call TRBJ1-4; 7 bases are a match to TRBD1. CDR1 is LGHDT, CDR2 YNNKEL, per germline (reference sequence). With 0 bases clipped from V and 2 bases from J, the junction kept 3 bases outside the gene matches. The CDR3 totals 16 residues. CDR3 DNA sequence: TGTGCCAGCAGCCAAGATCCGACAGGGACTAATGAAAAACTGTTTTTT. Amino acid sequence: CASSQDPTGTNEKLFF. The full variable domain, its missing parts supplied by reference TRBV3-1 and TRBJ1-4, is DTAVSQTPKYLVTQMGNDKSIKCEQNLGHDTMYWYKQDSKKFLKIMFSYNNKELIINETVPNRFSPKSPDKAHLNLHINSLELGDSAVYFCASSQDPTGTNEKLFFGSGTQLSVL.